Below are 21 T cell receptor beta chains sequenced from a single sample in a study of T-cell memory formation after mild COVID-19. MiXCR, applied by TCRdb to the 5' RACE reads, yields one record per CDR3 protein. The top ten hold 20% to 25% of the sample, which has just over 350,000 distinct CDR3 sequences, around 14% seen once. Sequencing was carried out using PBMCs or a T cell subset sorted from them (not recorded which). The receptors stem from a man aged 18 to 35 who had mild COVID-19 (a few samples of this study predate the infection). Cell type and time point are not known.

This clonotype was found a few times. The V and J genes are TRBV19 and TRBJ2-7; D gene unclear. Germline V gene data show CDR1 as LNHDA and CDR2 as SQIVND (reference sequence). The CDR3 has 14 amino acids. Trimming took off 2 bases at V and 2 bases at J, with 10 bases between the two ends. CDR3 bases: TGTGCCAGTAGTATATCGGCAGCCACCTACGAGCAGTACTTC. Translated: CASSISAATYEQYF.

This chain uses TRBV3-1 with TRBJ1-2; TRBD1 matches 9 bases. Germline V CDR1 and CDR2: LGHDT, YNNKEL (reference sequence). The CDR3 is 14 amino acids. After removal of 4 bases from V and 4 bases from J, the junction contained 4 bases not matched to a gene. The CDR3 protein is CASSPTGQGYGYTF. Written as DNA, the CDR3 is TGTGCCAGCAGCCCGACGGGACAGGGCTATGGCTACACCTTC.

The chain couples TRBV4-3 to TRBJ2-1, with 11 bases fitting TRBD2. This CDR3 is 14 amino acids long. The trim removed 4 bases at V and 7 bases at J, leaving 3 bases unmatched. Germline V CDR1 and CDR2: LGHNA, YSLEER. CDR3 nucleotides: TGCGCCAGCAGCCTGGCTAGCGGGAGGAATGAGCAGTTCTTC. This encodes CASSLASGRNEQFF.

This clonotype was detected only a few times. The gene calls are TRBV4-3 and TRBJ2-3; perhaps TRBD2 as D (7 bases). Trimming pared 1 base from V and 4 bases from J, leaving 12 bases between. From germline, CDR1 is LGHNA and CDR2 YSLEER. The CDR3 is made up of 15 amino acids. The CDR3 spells CASSQGAGAPDTQYF. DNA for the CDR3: TGCGCCAGCAGCCAAGGGGCGGGGGCCCCAGATACGCAGTATTTT.

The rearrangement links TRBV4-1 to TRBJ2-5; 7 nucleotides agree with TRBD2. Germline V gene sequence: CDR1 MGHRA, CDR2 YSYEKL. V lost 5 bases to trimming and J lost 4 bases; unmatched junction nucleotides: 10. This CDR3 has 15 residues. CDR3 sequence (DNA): TGCGCCAGCAGCGGCCGTGGGGGGGAAGGAGAGACCCAGTACTTC. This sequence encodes CASSGRGGEGETQYF.

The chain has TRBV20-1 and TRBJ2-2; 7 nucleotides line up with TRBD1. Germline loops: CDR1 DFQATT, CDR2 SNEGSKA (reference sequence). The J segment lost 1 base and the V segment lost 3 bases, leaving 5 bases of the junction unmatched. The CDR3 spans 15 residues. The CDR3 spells CSASDREGNTGELFF. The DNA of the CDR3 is TGCAGTGCTAGTGACAGGGAAGGGAACACCGGGGAGCTGTTTTTT.

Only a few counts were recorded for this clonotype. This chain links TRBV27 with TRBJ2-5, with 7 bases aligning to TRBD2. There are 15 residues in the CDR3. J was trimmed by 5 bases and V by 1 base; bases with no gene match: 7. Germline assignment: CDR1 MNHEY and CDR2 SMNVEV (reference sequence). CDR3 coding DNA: TGTGCCAGCAGTTTATGGGGGGGGGAGTGGGAGACCCAGTACTTC. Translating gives CASSLWGGEWETQYF.

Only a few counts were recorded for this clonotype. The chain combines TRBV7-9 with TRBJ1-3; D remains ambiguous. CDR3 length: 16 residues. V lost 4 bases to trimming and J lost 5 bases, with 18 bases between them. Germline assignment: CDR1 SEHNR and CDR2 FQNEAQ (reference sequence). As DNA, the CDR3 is TGTGCCAGCAGCTCCGATATACGGGAGCCGCGAAACACCATATATTTT. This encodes CASSSDIREPRNTIYF.

The CDR3 reads CASSVGSLSGGRETQYF. CDR3 in DNA: TGTGCCAGCAGCGTAGGTAGCCTTTCGGGGGGTAGGGAGACCCAGTACTTC. V and J are TRBV9 and TRBJ2-5; 7 bases agree with TRBD2. Germline-derived CDR1 and CDR2 are SGDLS and YYNGEE. The CDR3 runs to 17 residues. V shed 0 bases, J shed 5 bases, and the junction held 13 bases outside the gene matches.

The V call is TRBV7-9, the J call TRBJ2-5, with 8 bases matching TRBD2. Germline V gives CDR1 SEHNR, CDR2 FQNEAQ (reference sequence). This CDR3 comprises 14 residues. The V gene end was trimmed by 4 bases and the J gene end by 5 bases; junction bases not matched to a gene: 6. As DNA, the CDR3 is TGTGCCAGCAGCTCCCGGGGGGGGATCGAGACCCAGTACTTC. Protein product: CASSSRGGIETQYF.

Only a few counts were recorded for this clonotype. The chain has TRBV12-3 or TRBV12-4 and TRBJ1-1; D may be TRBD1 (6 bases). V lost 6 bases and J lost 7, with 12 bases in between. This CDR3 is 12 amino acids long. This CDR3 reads CASSPTRGEAFF. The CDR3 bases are TGTGCCAGCAGCCCAACCAGGGGTGAAGCTTTCTTT.

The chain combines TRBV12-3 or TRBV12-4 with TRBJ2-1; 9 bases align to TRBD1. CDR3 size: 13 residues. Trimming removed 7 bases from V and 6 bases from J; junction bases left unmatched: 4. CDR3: CASNRGRGNEQFF. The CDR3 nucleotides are TGTGCCAGCAACAGGGGGCGAGGCAATGAGCAGTTCTTC.

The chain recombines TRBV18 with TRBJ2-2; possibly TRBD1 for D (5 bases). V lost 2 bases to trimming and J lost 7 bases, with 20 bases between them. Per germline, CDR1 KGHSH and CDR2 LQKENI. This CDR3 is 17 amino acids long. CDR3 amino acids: CASSPSRVGAADGELFF. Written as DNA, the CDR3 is TGTGCCAGCTCACCAAGTCGGGTTGGGGCCGCTGACGGGGAGCTGTTTTTT. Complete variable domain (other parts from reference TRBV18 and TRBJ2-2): NAGVMQNPRHLVRRRGQEARLRCSPMKGHSHVYWYRQLPEEGLKFMVYLQKENIIDESGMPKERFSAEFPKEGPSILRIQQVVRGDSAAYFCASSPSRVGAADGELFFGEGSRLTVL.

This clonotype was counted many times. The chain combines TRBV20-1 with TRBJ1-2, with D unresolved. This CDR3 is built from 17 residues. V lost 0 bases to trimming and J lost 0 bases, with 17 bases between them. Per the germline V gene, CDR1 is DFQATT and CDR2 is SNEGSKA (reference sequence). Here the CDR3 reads CSARDRTIPLANYGYTF. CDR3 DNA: TGCAGTGCTAGAGATCGGACCATACCCCTTGCTAACTATGGCTACACCTTC.

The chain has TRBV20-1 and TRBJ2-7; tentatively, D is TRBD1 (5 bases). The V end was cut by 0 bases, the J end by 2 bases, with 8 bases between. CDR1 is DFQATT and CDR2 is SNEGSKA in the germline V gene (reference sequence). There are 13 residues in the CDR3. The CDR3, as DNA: TGCAGTGCTAGAGAAACAGGACCCTACGAGCAGTACTTC. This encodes CSARETGPYEQYF.

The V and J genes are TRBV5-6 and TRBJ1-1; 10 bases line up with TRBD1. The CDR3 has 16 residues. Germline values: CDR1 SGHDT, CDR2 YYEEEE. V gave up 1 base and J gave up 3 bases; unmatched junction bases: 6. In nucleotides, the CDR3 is TGTGCCAGCAGCTTGCCGGGACAGGGGACGGACACTGAAGCTTTCTTT. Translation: CASSLPGQGTDTEAFF.

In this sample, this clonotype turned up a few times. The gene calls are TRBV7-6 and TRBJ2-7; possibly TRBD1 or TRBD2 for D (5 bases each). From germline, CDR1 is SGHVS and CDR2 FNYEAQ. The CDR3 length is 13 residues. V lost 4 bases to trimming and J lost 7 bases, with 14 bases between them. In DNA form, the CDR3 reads TGTGCCAGCAGCTCGGGGCCCCCAAGGGAGCAGTACTTC. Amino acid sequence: CASSSGPPREQYF.

In DNA form, the CDR3 reads TGCGCCAGCAGCCTTGGACAGGGGAACGGGGAGCAGTTCTTC. Its translation is CASSLGQGNGEQFF. The gene calls are TRBV4-1 and TRBJ2-1; 9 positions agree with TRBD1. The CDR3 totals 14 residues. The trim removed 4 bases at V and 10 bases at J, leaving 8 bases unmatched. Germline V gene lookup returns CDR1 MGHRA and CDR2 YSYEKL.

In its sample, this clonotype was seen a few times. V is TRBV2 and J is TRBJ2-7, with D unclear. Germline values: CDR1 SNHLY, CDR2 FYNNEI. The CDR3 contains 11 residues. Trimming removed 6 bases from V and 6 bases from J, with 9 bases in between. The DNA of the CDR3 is TGTGCCAGCAGCCGGAGATCCGAGCAGTACGTC. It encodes CASSRRSEQYV.

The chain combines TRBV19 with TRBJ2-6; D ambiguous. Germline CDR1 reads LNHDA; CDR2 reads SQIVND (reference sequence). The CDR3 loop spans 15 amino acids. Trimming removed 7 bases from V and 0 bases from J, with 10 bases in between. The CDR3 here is CASTDWVSGANVLTF. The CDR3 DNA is TGTGCCAGTACCGATTGGGTCTCTGGGGCCAACGTCCTGACTTTC. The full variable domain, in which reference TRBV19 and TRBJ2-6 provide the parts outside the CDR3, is DGGITQSPKYLFRKEGQNVTLSCEQNLNHDAMYWYRQDPGQGLRLIYYSQIVNDFQKGDIAEGYSVSREKKESFPLTVTSAQKNPTAFYLCASTDWVSGANVLTFGAGSRLTVL.

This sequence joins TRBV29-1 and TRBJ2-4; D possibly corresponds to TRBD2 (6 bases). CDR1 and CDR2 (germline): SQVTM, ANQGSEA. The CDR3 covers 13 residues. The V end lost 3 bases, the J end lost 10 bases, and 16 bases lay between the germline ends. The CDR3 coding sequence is TGCAGCGTTGAGACTGGGGAGGATATTATTCAGTACTTC. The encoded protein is CSVETGEDIIQYF.